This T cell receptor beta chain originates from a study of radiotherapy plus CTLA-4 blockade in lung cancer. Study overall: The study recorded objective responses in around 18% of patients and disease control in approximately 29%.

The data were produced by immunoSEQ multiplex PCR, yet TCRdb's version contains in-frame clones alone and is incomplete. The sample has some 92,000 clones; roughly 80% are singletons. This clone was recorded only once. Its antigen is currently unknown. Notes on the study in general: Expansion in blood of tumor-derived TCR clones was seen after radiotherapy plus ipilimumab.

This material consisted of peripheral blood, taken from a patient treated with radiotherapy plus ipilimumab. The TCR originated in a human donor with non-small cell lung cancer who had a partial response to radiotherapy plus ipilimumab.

CDR3 amino acids: CATIPGTGGMNTEAFF. The CDR3, as DNA: TGTGCCACCATACCCGGGACAGGGGGTATGAACACTGAAGCTTTCTTT. This chain connects TRBV6-6 to TRBJ1-1; 11 positions match TRBD1. V lost 10 bases, J lost 0 bases, and 10 bases stayed unmatched. Germline CDR1 is MNHNY and CDR2 is SVGAGI (reference sequence). This CDR3 comprises 16 residues.